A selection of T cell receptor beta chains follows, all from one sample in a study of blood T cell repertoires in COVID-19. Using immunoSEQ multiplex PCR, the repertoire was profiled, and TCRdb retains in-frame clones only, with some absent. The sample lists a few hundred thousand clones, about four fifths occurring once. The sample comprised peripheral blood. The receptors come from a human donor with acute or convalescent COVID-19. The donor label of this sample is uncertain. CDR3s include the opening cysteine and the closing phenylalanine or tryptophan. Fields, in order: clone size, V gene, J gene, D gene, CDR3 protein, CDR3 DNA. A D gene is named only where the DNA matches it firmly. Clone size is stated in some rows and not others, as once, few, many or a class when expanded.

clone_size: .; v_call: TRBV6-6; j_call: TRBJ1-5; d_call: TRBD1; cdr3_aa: CASSKGALQPQHF; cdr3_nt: TGTGCCAGCAGTAAGGGGGCCCTACAGCCCCAGCATTTT
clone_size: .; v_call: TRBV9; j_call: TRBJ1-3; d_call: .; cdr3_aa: CASARRQGTGNTIYF; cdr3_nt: TGTGCCAGCGCCCGCAGGCAGGGCACTGGAAACACCATATATTTT
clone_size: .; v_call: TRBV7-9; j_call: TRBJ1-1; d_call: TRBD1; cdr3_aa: CASSSLWVDRGERTEAFF; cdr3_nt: TGTGCCAGCAGCTCCCTATGGGTTGACAGGGGGGAGAGGACTGAAGCTTTCTTT
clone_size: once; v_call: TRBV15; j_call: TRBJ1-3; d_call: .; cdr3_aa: CATRLQGSGNTIYF; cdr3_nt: TGTGCCACCAGACTACAGGGTTCTGGAAACACCATATATTTT
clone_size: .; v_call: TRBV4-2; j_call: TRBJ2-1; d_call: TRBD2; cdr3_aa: CASSQGGGGFYNEQFF; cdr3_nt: TGTGCCAGCAGCCAAGGGGGCGGGGGGTTCTACAATGAGCAGTTCTTC
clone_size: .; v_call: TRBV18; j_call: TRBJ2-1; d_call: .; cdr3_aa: CASSPSYEQFF; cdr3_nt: TGTGCCAGCTCACCAAGCTATGAGCAGTTCTTC
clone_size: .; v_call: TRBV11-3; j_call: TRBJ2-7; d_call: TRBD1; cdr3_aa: CASSRGTGASYEQYF; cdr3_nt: TGTGCCAGCAGCCGCGGGACAGGGGCCTCCTACGAGCAGTACTTC
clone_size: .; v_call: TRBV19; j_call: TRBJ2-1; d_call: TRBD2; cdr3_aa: CASSSTSGRYNEQFF; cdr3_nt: TGTGCCAGTAGTAGTACTAGCGGGAGGTACAATGAGCAGTTCTTC
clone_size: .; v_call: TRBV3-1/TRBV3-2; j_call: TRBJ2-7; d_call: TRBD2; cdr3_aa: CASSETSGRIYEQYF; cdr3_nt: TGTGCCAGCAGCGAGACTAGCGGGAGAATCTACGAGCAGTACTTC
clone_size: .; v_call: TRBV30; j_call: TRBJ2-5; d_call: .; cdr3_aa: CAWRRSQETQYF; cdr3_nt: TGTGCCTGGAGGAGAAGCCAAGAGACCCAGTACTTC
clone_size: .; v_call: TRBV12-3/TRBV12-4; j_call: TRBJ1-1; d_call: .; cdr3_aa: CASSFRVEAFF; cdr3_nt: TGTGCCAGCAGTTTCCGTGTTGAAGCTTTCTTT
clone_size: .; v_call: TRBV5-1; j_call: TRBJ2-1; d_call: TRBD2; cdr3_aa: CASSSLGPGGYNEQFF; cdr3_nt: TGCGCCAGCAGCTCCCTCGGGCCGGGGGGTTACAATGAGCAGTTCTTC
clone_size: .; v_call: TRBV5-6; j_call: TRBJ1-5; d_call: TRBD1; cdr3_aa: CASSSTGNNQPQHF; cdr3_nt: TGTGCCAGCAGCTCGACAGGGAACAATCAGCCCCAGCATTTT
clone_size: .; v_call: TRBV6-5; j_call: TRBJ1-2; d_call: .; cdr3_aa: CASAFFLGGGYTF; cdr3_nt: TGTGCCAGCGCGTTTTTCTTGGGAGGTGGCTACACCTTC
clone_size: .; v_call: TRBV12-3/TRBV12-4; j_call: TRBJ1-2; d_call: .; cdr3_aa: CASSFTGIYGYTF; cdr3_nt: TGTGCCAGCAGTTTCACAGGGATCTATGGCTACACCTTC
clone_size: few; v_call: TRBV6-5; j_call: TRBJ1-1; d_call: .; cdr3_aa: CASRADARSTEAFF; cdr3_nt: TGTGCCAGCAGGGCTGACGCGCGGTCCACTGAAGCTTTCTTT
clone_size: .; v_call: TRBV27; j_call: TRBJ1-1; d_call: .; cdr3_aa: CASSSPGTEAFF; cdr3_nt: TGTGCCAGCAGTTCACCGGGCACTGAAGCTTTCTTT
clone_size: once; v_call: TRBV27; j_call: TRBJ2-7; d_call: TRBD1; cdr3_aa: CASSGTDGAYEQYF; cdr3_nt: TGTGCCAGCAGCGGGACAGACGGAGCCTACGAGCAGTACTTC
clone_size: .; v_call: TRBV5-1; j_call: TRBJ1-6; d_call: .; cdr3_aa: CASSLGGSVSSYNSPLHF; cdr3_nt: TGCGCCAGCAGCTTGGGAGGCAGTGTGAGCTCCTATAATTCACCCCTCCACTTT
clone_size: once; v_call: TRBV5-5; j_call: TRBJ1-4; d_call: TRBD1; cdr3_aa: CASSLRGLFGEKLFF; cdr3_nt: TGTGCCAGCAGTTTGAGGGGGCTCTTCGGGGAAAAACTGTTTTTT
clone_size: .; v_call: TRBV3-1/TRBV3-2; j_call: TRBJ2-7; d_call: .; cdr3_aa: CASSRPYGGEQYF; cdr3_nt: TGTGCCAGCAGCCGCCCATACGGGGGCGAGCAGTACTTC
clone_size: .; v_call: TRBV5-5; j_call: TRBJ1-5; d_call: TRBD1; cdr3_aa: CASSLGTGVLLGQPQHF; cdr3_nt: TGTGCCAGCAGCTTGGGGACAGGGGTCCTTTTGGGTCAGCCCCAGCATTTT
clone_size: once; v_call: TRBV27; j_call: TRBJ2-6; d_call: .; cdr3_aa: CASSLGLARGRAGANVLTF; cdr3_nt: TGTGCCAGCAGTTTAGGCCTAGCGAGGGGTCGGGCTGGGGCCAACGTCCTGACTTTC
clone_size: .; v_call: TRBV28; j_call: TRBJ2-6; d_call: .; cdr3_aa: CAVPSSGANVLTF; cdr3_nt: TGTGCCGTACCGAGCTCTGGGGCCAACGTCCTGACTTTC